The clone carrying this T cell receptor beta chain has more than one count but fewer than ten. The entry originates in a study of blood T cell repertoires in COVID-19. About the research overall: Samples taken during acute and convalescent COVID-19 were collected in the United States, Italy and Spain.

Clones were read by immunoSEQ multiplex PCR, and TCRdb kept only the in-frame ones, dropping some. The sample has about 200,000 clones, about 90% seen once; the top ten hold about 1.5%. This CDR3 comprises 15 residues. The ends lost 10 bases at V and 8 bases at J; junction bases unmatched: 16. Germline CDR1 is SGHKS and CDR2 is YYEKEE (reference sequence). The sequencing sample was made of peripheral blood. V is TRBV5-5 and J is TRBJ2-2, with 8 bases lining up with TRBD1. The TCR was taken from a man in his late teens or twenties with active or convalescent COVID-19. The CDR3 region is CALSDPGQVSGELFF. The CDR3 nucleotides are TGTGCCTTATCAGATCCGGGACAGGTCTCGGGGGAGCTGTTTTTT.